Listed here are 9 T cell receptor beta chains from one sample, sequenced in a study of OX40 agonist ivuxolimab in advanced cancers. Repertoires were generated with immunoSEQ multiplex PCR, while TCRdb's copy carries only in-frame clones and drops some. The repertoire includes tens of thousands of clones, approximately 83% of them detected once, and approximately 2.8% sits in the top ten. This specimen was CD4+ or CD8+ T cells sorted from blood, taken in a trial of the OX40 agonist ivuxolimab. The receptors stem from an adult with an advanced solid tumor such as melanoma, head and neck, liver or kidney cancer.

The chain employs TRBV5-5 and TRBJ2-7, with D maybe TRBD1 (5 bases). The CDR3 is 13 amino acids. In germline, CDR1 is SGHKS, CDR2 YYEKEE (reference sequence). V was shortened by 7 bases and J by 0 bases, with 11 bases between the two germline ends. The CDR3 coding sequence is TGTGCCAGCCGACAGAGCCTCTCCTACGAGCAGTACTTC. Its protein product is CASRQSLSYEQYF.

The rearrangement joins TRBV20-1 to TRBJ2-3, with TRBD2 as a possible D gene (5 bases). V lost 3 bases and J 11 bases, leaving 12 bases between the germline ends. The V gene's germline CDR1 is DFQATT and CDR2 SNEGSKA (reference sequence). The length of the CDR3 is 11 residues. The CDR3 DNA follows: TGCAGTGCTAGCGGGAAACCCAAGCAGTATTTT. Protein product: CSASGKPKQYF.

This rearrangement joins TRBV19 to TRBJ1-5; D uncertain. The CDR3 is 14 amino acids. In germline, CDR1 is LNHDA, CDR2 SQIVND (reference sequence). V lost 10 bases to trimming and J lost 4 bases, with 17 bases between them. CDR3 nucleotide sequence: TGTGCCACCCGACGTCGGGATGGGAATCAGCCCCAGCATTTT. Amino acids: CATRRRDGNQPQHF.

The genes are TRBV7-9 and TRBJ2-1; 8 bases are shared with TRBD1. The CDR3 has 11 amino acids. The germline V gene encodes CDR1 SEHNR and CDR2 FQNEAQ (reference sequence). V was clipped by 3 bases and J by 13 bases; unmatched bases: 2. The CDR3: CASSLDRDQFF. CDR3 nucleotides: TGTGCCAGCAGCTTGGACAGGGATCAGTTCTTC. Looking up the rest from reference TRBV7-9 and TRBJ2-1 gives the full variable domain: DTGVSQNPRHKITKRGQNVTFRCDPISEHNRLYWYRQTLGQGPEFLTYFQNEAQLEKSRLLSDRFSAERPKGSFSTLEIQRTEQGDSAMYLCASSLDRDQFFGPGTRLTVL.

The chain has TRBV5-1 and TRBJ2-5, with D perhaps being TRBD1 or TRBD2 (5 bases each). TRBJ2-7 matches the DNA end more closely, so the J call is doubtful. Germline assignment: CDR1 SGHRS and CDR2 YFSETQ. The CDR3 is made up of 17 amino acids. This chain's CDR3 is CASSLGRTPGPSHEQYF. In nucleotides, the CDR3 is TGCGCCAGCAGCTTGGGTAGGACACCGGGGCCGAGCCACGAGCAGTACTTC.

The sample holds one count of this clone. The chain couples TRBV19 to TRBJ2-3, with 9 bases aligning to TRBD2. With V trimmed by 3 bases and J by 0 bases, 10 bases remained unmatched. Per the germline V gene, CDR1 is LNHDA and CDR2 is SQIVND (reference sequence). This CDR3 spans 18 amino acids. As DNA, the CDR3 is TGTGCCAGTAGTATGATCCTAGCGGGACGGTCTAGCACAGATACGCAGTATTTT. It translates to CASSMILAGRSSTDTQYF.

DNA of the CDR3: TGTGCCACCAGCAGAGATGGCACTCCGAGCCAGCCCCAGCATTTT. Encoded protein: CATSRDGTPSQPQHF. V and J are TRBV15 and TRBJ1-5; unclear D gene. The V end lost 0 bases, the J end lost 7 bases, and 13 bases lay between the germline ends. The germline gives CDR1 LNHNV, CDR2 YYDKDF (reference sequence). This CDR3 has 15 amino acids.

This CDR3 reads CAISERGNDEQFF. CDR3 in DNA: TGTGCCATCAGTGAGAGGGGTAACGATGAGCAGTTCTTC. This chain links TRBV10-3 with TRBJ2-1, with D tentatively TRBD1 (5 bases). This CDR3 has 13 amino acids. The ends were cut back, 2 bases at V and 8 bases at J, with 10 bases in the middle. Germline values: CDR1 ENHRY, CDR2 SYGVKD.

There are a few counts of this clone. The V gene is TRBV6-4, the J gene TRBJ2-7, with TRBD2 as a possible D gene (5 bases). CDR3 length equals 13 residues. The ends were cut back, 6 bases at V and 4 bases at J, with 13 bases in the middle. Germline CDR1 and CDR2: MRHNA and SNTAGT. CDR3 region: CASSEEAGYEQYF. The CDR3 DNA is TGTGCCAGCAGCGAGGAGGCCGGTTACGAGCAGTACTTC.